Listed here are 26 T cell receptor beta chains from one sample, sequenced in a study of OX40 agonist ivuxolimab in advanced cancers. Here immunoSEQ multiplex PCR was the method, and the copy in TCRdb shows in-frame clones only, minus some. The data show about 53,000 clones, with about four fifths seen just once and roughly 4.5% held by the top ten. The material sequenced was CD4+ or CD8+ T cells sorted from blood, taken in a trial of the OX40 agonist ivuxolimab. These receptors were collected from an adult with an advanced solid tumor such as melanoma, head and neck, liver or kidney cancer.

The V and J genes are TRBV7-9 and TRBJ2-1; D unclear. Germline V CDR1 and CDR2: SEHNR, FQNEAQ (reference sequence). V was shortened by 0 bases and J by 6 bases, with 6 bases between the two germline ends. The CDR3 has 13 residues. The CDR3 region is CASSLALANEQFF. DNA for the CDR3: TGTGCCAGCAGCTTAGCGCTTGCCAATGAGCAGTTCTTC.

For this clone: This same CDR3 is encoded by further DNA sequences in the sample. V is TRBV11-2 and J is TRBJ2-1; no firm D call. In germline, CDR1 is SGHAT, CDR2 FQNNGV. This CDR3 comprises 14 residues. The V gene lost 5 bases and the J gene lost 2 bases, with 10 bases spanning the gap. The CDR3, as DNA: TGTGCCAGCAGCCCTGGAGCCGCCTACAATGAGCAGTTCTTC. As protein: CASSPGAAYNEQFF.

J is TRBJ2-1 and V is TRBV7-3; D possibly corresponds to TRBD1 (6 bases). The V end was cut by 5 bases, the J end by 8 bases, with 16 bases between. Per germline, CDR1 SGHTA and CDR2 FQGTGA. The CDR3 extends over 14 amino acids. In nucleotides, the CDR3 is TGTGCCAGCAGCCAAACTAGACAGGCCGATGAGCAGTTCTTC. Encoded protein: CASSQTRQADEQFF.

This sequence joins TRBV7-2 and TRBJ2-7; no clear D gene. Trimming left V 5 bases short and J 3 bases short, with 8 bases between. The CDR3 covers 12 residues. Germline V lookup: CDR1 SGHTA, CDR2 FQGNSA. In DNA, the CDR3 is TGTGCCAGCAGCCCCGACTTCTACGAGCAGTACTTC. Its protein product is CASSPDFYEQYF.

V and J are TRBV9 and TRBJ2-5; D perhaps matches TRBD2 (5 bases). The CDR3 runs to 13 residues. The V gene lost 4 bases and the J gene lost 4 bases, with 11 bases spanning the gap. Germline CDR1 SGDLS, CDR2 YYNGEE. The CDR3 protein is CASSIVEGETQYF. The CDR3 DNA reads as TGTGCCAGCAGCATAGTAGAGGGAGAGACCCAGTACTTC.

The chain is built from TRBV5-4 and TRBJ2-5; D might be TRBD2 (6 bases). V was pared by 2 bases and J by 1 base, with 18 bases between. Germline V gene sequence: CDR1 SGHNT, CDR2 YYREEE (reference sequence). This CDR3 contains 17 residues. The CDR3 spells CASSLNLGGNFQETQYF. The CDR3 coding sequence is TGTGCCAGCAGCTTAAATCTGGGCGGGAATTTCCAAGAGACCCAGTACTTC.

This CDR3 reads CASNKGTSGSTQYF. The CDR3, as DNA: TGCGCCAGCAACAAGGGGACTAGCGGGAGCACCCAGTACTTC. The chain couples TRBV5-1 to TRBJ2-5; TRBD2 aligns across 14 bases. The CDR3 spans 14 residues. Germline V gene sequence: CDR1 SGHRS, CDR2 YFSETQ. The junction had 6 bases not matched to a gene; V was cut back by 6 bases and J by 8 bases.

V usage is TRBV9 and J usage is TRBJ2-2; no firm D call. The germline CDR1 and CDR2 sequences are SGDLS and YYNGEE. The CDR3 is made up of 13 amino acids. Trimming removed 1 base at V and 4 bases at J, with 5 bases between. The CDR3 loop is CASSVTGTGELFF. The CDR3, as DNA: TGTGCCAGCAGCGTAACGGGCACCGGGGAGCTGTTTTTT.

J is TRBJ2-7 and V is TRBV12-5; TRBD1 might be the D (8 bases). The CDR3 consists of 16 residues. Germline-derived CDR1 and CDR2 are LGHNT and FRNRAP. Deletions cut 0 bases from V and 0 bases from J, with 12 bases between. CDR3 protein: CASGLVQGGHSYEQYF. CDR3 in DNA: TGTGCTAGTGGTTTGGTACAGGGGGGGCACTCCTACGAGCAGTACTTC. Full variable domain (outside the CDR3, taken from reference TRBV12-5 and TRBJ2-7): DARVTQTPRHKVTEMGQEVTMRCQPILGHNTVFWYRQTMMQGLELLAYFRNRAPLDDSGMPKDRFSAEMPDATLATLKIQPSEPRDSAVYFCASGLVQGGHSYEQYFGPGTRLTVT.

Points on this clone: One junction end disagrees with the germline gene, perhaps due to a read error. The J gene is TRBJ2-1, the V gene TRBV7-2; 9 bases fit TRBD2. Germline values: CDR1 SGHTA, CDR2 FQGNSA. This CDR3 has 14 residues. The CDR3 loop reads CASRLAGEGHEQFF. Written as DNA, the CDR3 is TGTGCCAGCAGGTTAGCGGGAGAAGGCCATGAGCAGTTCTTC.

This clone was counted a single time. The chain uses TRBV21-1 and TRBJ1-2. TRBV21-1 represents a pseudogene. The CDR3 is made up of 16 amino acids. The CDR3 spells CASSKMPRVLNYGYTF. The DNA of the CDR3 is TGTGCCAGCAGCAAAATGCCAAGGGTTCTCAACTATGGCTACACCTTC.

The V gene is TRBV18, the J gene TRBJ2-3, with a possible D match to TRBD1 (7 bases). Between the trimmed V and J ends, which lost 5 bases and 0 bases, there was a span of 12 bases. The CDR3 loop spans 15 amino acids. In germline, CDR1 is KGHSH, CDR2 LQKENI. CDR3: CASSTRDRSTDTQYF. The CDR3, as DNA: TGTGCCAGCTCAACGCGGGACAGAAGCACAGATACGCAGTATTTT.

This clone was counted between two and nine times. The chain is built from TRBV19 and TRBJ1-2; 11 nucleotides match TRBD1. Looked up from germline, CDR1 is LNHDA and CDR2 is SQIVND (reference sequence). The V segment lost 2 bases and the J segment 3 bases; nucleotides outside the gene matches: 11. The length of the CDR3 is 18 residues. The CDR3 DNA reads TGTGCCAGTAGTATAATTGCCCCAGGACAGGGGGCATACTATGGCTACACCTTC. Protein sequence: CASSIIAPGQGAYYGYTF.

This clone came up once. The CDR3 DNA reads TGTGCCAGCAGTTATGGGGTGATGAACACTGAAGCTTTCTTT. It codes for CASSYGVMNTEAFF. This chain connects TRBV6-5 to TRBJ1-1; no reliable D call. The CDR3 sequence is 14 residues long. Germline lookup yields CDR1 MNHEY and CDR2 SVGAGI. V lost 3 bases and J 0 bases, leaving 8 bases between the germline ends.

The CDR3 DNA follows: TGTGCTAGTGGTTTGGAGGGGGATACTGAAGCTTTCTTT. It translates to CASGLEGDTEAFF. The chain combines TRBV12-5 with TRBJ1-1, with D possibly TRBD1 on 6 matching bases. CDR1 is LGHNT and CDR2 is FRNRAP in the germline V gene. With 1 base removed from V and 5 bases from J, the gap between germline ends came to 8 bases. CDR3 size: 13 residues.

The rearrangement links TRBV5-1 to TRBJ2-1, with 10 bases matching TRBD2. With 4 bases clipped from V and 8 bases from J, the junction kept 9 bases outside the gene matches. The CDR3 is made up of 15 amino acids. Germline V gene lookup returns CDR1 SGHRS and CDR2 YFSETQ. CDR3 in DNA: TGCGCCAGCAGCCCGCGGGCTAGCGGGAGCTATGAGCAGTTCTTC. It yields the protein CASSPRASGSYEQFF.

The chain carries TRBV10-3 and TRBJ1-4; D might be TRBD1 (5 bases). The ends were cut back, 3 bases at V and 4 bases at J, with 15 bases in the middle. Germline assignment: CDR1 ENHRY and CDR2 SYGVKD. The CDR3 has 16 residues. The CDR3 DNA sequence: TGTGCCATCAGTGAAACTCCCGGGACCGGTAATGAAAAACTGTTTTTT. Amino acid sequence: CAISETPGTGNEKLFF.

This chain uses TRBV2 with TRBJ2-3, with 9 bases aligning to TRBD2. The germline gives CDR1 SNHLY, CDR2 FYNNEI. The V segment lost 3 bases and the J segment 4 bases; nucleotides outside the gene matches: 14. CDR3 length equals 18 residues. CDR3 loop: CASSDLLAGNIKADTQYF. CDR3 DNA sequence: TGTGCCAGCAGTGATTTGCTAGCGGGAAATATCAAGGCAGATACGCAGTATTTT.

In nucleotides, the CDR3 is TGCGCCAGCAGCGGCGCGGTCGGGAGGAATGAGCAGTTCTTC. Protein sequence: CASSGAVGRNEQFF. The chain has TRBV5-1 and TRBJ2-1, with TRBD2 matching over 7 bases. Germline values: CDR1 SGHRS, CDR2 YFSETQ. The length of the CDR3 is 14 residues. Trimming cost V 4 bases and J 7 bases; bases outside gene matches: 8.

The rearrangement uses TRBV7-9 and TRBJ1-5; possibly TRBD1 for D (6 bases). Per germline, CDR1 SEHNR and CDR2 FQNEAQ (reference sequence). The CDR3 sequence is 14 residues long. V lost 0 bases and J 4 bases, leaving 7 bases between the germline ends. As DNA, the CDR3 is TGTGCCAGCAGCTTAGCGGGACAAAATCAGCCCCAGCATTTT. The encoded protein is CASSLAGQNQPQHF.

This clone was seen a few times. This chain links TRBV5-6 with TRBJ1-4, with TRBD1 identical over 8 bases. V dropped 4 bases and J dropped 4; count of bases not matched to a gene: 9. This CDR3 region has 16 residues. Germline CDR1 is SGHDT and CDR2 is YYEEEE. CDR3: CASSKTGVGDNEKLFF. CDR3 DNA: TGTGCCAGCAGCAAGACAGGGGTTGGTGATAATGAAAAACTGTTTTTT.

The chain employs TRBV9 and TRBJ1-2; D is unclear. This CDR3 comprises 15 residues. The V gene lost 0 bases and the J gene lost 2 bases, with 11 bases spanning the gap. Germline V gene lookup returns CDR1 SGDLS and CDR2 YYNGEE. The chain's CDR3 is CASSVGAGSNYGYTF. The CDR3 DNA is TGTGCCAGCAGCGTAGGGGCCGGGTCCAACTATGGCTACACCTTC. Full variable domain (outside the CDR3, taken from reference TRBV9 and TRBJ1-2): DSGVTQTPKHLITATGQRVTLRCSPRSGDLSVYWYQQSLDQGLQFLIQYYNGEERAKGNILERFSAQQFPDLHSELNLSSLELGDSALYFCASSVGAGSNYGYTFGSGTRLTVV.

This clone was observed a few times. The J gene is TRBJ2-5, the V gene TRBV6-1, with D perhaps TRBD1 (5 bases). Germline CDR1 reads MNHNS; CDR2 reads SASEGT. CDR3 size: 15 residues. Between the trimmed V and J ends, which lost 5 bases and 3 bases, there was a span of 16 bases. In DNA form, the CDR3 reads TGTGCCAGCAGTACCCAGGGTTGGGTGGAAGAGACCCAGTACTTC. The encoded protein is CASSTQGWVEETQYF.

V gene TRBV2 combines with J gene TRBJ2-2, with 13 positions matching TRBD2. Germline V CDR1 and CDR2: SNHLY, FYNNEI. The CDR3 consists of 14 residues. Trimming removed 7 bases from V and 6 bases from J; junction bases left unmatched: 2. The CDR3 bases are TGTGCCAGCAAACTAGCGGGAGGGTCCGGGGAGCTGTTTTTT. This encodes CASKLAGGSGELFF.

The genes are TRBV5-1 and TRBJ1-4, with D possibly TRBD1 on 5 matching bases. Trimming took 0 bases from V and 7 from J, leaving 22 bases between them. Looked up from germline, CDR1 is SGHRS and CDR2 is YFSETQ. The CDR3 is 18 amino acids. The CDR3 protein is CASSLVGTDLGRGEKLFF. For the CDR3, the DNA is TGCGCCAGCAGCTTGGTTGGGACGGACTTGGGACGGGGTGAAAAACTGTTTTTT.

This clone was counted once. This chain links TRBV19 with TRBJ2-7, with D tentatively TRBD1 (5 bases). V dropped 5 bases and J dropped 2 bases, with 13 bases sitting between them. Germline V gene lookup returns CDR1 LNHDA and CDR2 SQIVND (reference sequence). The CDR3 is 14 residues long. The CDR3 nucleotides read TGTGCCAGTAGTCTACAGAAGGGGACCTACGAGCAGTACTTC. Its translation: CASSLQKGTYEQYF. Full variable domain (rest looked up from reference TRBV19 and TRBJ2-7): DGGITQSPKYLFRKEGQNVTLSCEQNLNHDAMYWYRQDPGQGLRLIYYSQIVNDFQKGDIAEGYSVSREKKESFPLTVTSAQKNPTAFYLCASSLQKGTYEQYFGPGTRLTVT.